Presented here are 12 T cell receptor beta chains from one specimen sequenced in a study of blood T cell repertoires in COVID-19. TCRdb keeps only in-frame clones here, not all; method: immunoSEQ multiplex PCR. The sample yields 170,000 or so clones, approximately 83% seen once. Sequencing used peripheral blood. The origin of the receptors is a woman aged 55-70 years with acute or convalescent COVID-19.

V is TRBV19 and J is TRBJ1-4, with D possibly TRBD1 on 5 matching bases. The length of the CDR3 is 15 residues. Germline V gene data show CDR1 as LNHDA and CDR2 as SQIVND (reference sequence). V was trimmed by 5 bases and J by 2 bases, leaving 12 bases between them. CDR3 nucleotides: TGTGCCAGTAGTCTAAGCAGGGTGACTAATGAAAAACTGTTTTTT. It translates to CASSLSRVTNEKLFF.

The rearrangement joins TRBV4-2 to TRBJ1-6; 9 nucleotides align to TRBD1. Germline V CDR1 and CDR2: LGHNA, YNFKEQ. Trimming at V came to 1 base and at J to 7 bases, leaving 20 bases not matched to a gene. There are 21 residues in the CDR3. In nucleotides, the CDR3 is TGTGCCAGCAGCCAAGTTAGGAGGAGACAGGGGGGCGCTCCTCAAAATTCACCCCTCCACTTT. Its translation: CASSQVRRRQGGAPQNSPLHF.

The chain couples TRBV16 to TRBJ1-1; 7 bases line up with TRBD1. V was clipped by 6 bases and J by 1 base; unmatched bases: 2. Germline V gene data show CDR1 as KGHSY and CDR2 as FQNENV. The length of the CDR3 is 13 residues. This CDR3 reads CASRRTGNTEAFF. The CDR3 bases are TGTGCCAGCAGACGGACAGGGAACACTGAAGCTTTCTTT.

This clone was observed once. The V gene is TRBV7-9, the J gene TRBJ2-3; D possibly corresponds to TRBD2 (6 bases). The V and J ends lost 3 bases and 0 bases respectively, with 10 bases between them. Germline loops: CDR1 SEHNR, CDR2 FQNEAQ (reference sequence). The CDR3 length is 15 residues. In DNA, the CDR3 is TGTGCCAGCAGCTTTGACGGGACTAGCACAGATACGCAGTATTTT. Translating gives CASSFDGTSTDTQYF.

The J gene is TRBJ1-2, the V gene TRBV4-2; D call uncertain. V was trimmed by 4 bases and J by 3 bases, leaving 15 bases between them. Germline V gene lookup returns CDR1 LGHNA and CDR2 YNFKEQ. This CDR3 comprises 15 residues. The CDR3 DNA reads TGTGCCAGCAGCCCTCGGGGAGCGACCGACTATGGCTACACCTTC. Protein product: CASSPRGATDYGYTF.

The chain employs TRBV18 and TRBJ2-5; 7 nucleotides match TRBD1. This CDR3 is built from 17 residues. V dropped 2 bases and J dropped 2; count of bases not matched to a gene: 11. Germline CDR1 and CDR2: KGHSH and LQKENI. The CDR3, as DNA: TGTGCCAGCTCACCAGTGGCAATTTGGGACAGTCAAGAGACCCAGTACTTC. Translated, it gives CASSPVAIWDSQETQYF.

Remarks on this clone: This same CDR3 is encoded by further DNA sequences in the sample. V gene TRBV7-3 combines with J gene TRBJ1-2, with D maybe TRBD1 (5 bases). Germline CDR1 SGHTA, CDR2 FQGTGA. V dropped 0 bases and J dropped 6 bases, with 11 bases sitting between them. The CDR3 runs to 14 residues. This chain's CDR3 is CASSLTGTGNGYTF. The CDR3 nucleotides read TGTGCCAGCAGCTTAACTGGTACAGGAAATGGCTACACCTTC.

This chain connects TRBV7-9 to TRBJ2-3; the match to TRBD1 covers 7 bases. This CDR3 region has 14 residues. From germline, CDR1 is SEHNR and CDR2 FQNEAQ (reference sequence). The trim removed 3 bases at V and 3 bases at J, leaving 3 bases unmatched. The chain's CDR3 is CASSFATGTDTQYF. DNA for the CDR3: TGTGCCAGCAGCTTCGCGACAGGGACAGATACGCAGTATTTT.

Of note for this clone: Other DNA variants within this sample encode the same CDR3. The chain recombines TRBV19 with TRBJ2-5; TRBD2 matches 10 bases. This CDR3 region has 15 residues. The germline gives CDR1 LNHDA, CDR2 SQIVND (reference sequence). The junction had 2 bases not matched to a gene; V was cut back by 3 bases and J by 1 base. For the CDR3, the DNA is TGTGCCAGTAGTATGGCTAGCGGGGGCCAAGAGACCCAGTACTTC. Amino acid sequence: CASSMASGGQETQYF. Complete variable domain (other parts from reference TRBV19 and TRBJ2-5): DGGITQSPKYLFRKEGQNVTLSCEQNLNHDAMYWYRQDPGQGLRLIYYSQIVNDFQKGDIAEGYSVSREKKESFPLTVTSAQKNPTAFYLCASSMASGGQETQYFGPGTRLLVL.

The chain employs TRBV3-1 (or the pseudogene TRBV3-2) and TRBJ2-5; 7 nucleotides agree with TRBD2. The J segment lost 5 bases and the V segment lost 2 bases, leaving 8 bases of the junction unmatched. This CDR3 has 15 amino acids. From germline, CDR1 is LGHDT and CDR2 YNNKEL (reference sequence). CDR3 bases: TGTGCCAGCAGCCAAAACGGCGGGGGTTTGGAGACCCAGTACTTC. As protein: CASSQNGGGLETQYF.

The V gene is TRBV5-4, the J gene TRBJ1-4; TRBD1 matches 12 bases. The J segment lost 6 bases and the V segment lost 0 bases, leaving 12 bases of the junction unmatched. The CDR3 contains 19 residues. Germline V gene lookup returns CDR1 SGHNT and CDR2 YYREEE (reference sequence). Here the CDR3 reads CASSLAGTGGALDHEKLFF. As DNA, the CDR3 is TGTGCCAGCAGCTTGGCCGGGACAGGGGGCGCCTTGGATCATGAAAAACTGTTTTTT.

This clone was observed a few times. This chain uses TRBV29-1 with TRBJ1-2, with a tentative D call TRBD1 (6 bases). The V gene's germline CDR1 is SQVTM and CDR2 ANQGSEA. V dropped 4 bases and J dropped 8 bases, with 17 bases sitting between them. The CDR3 covers 13 residues. The CDR3 nucleotides are TGCAGCGTTGTGGTGTCGGGGGGCCACGGCTACACCTTC. Amino acids: CSVVVSGGHGYTF.